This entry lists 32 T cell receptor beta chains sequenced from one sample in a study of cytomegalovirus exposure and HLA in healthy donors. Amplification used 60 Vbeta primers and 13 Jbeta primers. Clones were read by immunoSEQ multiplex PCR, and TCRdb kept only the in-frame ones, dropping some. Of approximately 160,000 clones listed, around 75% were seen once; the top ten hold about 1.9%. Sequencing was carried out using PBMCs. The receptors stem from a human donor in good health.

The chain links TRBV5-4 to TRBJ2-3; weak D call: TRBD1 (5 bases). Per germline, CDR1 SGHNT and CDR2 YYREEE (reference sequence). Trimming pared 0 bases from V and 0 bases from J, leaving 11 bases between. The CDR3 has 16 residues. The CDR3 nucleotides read TGTGCCAGCAGCTTGGTGCAGGGCCCCAGCACAGATACGCAGTATTTT. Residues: CASSLVQGPSTDTQYF.

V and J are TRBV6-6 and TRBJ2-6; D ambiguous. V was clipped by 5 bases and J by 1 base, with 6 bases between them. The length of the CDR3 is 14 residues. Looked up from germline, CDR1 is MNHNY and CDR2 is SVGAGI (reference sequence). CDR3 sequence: CASSTRSGANVLTF. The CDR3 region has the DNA TGTGCCAGCAGTACGCGGTCTGGGGCCAACGTCCTGACTTTC.

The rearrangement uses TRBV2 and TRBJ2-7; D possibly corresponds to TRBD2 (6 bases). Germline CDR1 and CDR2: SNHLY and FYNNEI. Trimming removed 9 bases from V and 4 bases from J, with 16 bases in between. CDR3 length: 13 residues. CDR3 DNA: TGTGCCAGTTCAGTAACCGGGGGTTACGAGCAGTACTTC. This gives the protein CASSVTGGYEQYF.

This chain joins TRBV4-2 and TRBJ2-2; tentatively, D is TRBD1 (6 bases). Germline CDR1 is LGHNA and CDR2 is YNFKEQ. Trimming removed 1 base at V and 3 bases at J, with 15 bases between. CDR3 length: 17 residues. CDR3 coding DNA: TGTGCCAGCAGCCAAGGTGCAAGGGCAGGGGACACCGGGGAGCTGTTTTTT. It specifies CASSQGARAGDTGELFF.

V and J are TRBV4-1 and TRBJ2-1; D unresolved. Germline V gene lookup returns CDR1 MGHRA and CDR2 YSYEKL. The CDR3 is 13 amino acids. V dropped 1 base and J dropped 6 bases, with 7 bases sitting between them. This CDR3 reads CASSQVLSNEQFF. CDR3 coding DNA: TGCGCCAGCAGCCAAGTCCTTTCCAATGAGCAGTTCTTC.

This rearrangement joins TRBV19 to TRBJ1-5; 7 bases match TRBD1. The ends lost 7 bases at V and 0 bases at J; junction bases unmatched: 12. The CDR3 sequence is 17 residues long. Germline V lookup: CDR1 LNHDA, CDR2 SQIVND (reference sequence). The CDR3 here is CASNRGGGGYSNQPQHF. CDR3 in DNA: TGTGCCAGTAACAGGGGAGGAGGGGGTTATAGCAATCAGCCCCAGCATTTT.

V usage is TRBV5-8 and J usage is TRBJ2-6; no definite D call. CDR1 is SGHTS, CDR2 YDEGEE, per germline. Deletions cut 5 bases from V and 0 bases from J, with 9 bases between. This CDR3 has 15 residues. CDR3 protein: CASRLRLSGANVLTF. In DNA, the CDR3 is TGTGCCAGCAGACTGAGGCTCTCTGGGGCCAACGTCCTGACTTTC.

In nucleotides, the CDR3 is TGCGCCAGCAGCTTGGGACAGGGAAGGGGCCGTATTGAAGCTTTCTTT. Encoded protein: CASSLGQGRGRIEAFF. The genes are TRBV5-1 and TRBJ1-1, with TRBD1 matching 7 bases. Looked up from germline, CDR1 is SGHRS and CDR2 is YFSETQ. The CDR3 has 16 residues. J lost 7 bases, V lost 0 bases, and 12 bases had no gene match.

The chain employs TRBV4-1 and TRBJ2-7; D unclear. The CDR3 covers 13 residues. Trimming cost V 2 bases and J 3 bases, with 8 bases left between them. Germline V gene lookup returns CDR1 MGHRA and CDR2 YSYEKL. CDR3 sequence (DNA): TGCGCCAGCAGCCAATTGGAGCACTACGAGCAGTACTTC. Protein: CASSQLEHYEQYF.

Written as DNA, the CDR3 is TGTGCCAGCAGCTTGTTCGGAGAGGGACAAGAGACCCAGTACTTC. This gives the protein CASSLFGEGQETQYF. The chain combines TRBV5-4 with TRBJ2-5; D is perhaps TRBD2 (5 bases). The germline CDR1 and CDR2 sequences are SGHNT and YYREEE (reference sequence). V dropped 1 base and J dropped 2 bases, with 12 bases sitting between them. This CDR3 region has 15 residues.

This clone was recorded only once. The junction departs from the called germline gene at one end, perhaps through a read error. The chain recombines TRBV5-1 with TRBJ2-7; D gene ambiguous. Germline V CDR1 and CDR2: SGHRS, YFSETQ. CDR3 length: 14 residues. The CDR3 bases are TGCGCCAGCAGAAGTGAAGAAGGAAGGCACGAGCGGTACTTC. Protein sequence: CASRSEEGRHERYF.

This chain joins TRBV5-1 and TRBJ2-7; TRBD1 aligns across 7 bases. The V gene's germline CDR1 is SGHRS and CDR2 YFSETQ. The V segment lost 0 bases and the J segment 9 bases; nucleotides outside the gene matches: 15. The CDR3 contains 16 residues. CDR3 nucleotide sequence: TGCGCCAGCAGCTTGGACCAATTTGGGACAGCTGTTGCGCAGTACTTC. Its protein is CASSLDQFGTAVAQYF.

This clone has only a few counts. CDR3 residues: CASSLRLAMSTDTQYF. The CDR3 region has the DNA TGTGCCAGCAGCTTACGACTAGCGATGAGCACAGATACGCAGTATTTT. The rearrangement links TRBV7-9 to TRBJ2-3; 8 bases match TRBD2. There are 16 residues in the CDR3. V shed 2 bases and J 0 bases; nucleotides not matched to a gene: 4. Germline V gene lookup returns CDR1 SEHNR and CDR2 FQNEAQ (reference sequence).

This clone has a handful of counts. The CDR3 reads CASSLVVGVNYEQYF. The CDR3 nucleotides read TGTGCCAGCAGCTTAGTGGTCGGGGTCAACTACGAGCAGTACTTC. The rearrangement uses TRBV11-3 and TRBJ2-7, with D possibly TRBD2 on 5 matching bases. CDR3 size: 15 residues. From germline, CDR1 is SGHNT and CDR2 YENEEA. Trimming removed 1 base from V and 3 bases from J, with 13 bases in between.

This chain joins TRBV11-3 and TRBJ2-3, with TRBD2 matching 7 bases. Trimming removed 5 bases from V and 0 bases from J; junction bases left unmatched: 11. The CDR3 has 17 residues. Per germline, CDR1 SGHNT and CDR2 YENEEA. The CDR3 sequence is CASSPWEGRSSTDTQYF. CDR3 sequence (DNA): TGTGCCAGCAGCCCTTGGGAGGGTCGATCTAGCACAGATACGCAGTATTTT.

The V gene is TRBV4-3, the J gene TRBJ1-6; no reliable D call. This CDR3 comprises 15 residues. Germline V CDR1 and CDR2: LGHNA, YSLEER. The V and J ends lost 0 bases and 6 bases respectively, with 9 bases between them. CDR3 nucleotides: TGCGCCAGCAGCCAAGACACGATTAGTAATTCACCCCTCCACTTT. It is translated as CASSQDTISNSPLHF.

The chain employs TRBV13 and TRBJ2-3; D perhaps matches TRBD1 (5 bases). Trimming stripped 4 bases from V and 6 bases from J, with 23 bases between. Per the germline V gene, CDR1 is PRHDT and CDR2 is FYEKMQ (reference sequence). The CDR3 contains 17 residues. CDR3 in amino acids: CASSSGSDRNLGDTQYF. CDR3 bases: TGTGCCAGCAGCTCAGGCTCAGACAGAAACCTGGGGGATACGCAGTATTTT.

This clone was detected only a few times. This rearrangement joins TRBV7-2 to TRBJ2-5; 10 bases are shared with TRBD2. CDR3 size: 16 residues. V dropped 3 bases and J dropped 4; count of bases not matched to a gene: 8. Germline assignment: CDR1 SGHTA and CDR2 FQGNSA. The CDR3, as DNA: TGTGCCAGCAGCTTCCGTCATTCTAGCGGGGGAGAGACCCAGTACTTC. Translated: CASSFRHSSGGETQYF.

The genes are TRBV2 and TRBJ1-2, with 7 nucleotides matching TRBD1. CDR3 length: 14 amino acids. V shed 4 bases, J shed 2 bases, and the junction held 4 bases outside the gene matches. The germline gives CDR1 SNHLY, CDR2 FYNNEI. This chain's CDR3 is CASSVRTGNYGYTF. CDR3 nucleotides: TGTGCCAGCAGTGTTCGGACAGGAAACTATGGCTACACCTTC.

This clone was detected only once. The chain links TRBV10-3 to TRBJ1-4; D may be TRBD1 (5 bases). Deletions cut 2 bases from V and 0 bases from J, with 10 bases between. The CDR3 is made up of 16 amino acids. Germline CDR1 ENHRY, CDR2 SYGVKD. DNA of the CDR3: TGTGCCATCAGTGAGCCGGGGACTTCAACTAATGAAAAACTGTTTTTT. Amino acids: CAISEPGTSTNEKLFF.

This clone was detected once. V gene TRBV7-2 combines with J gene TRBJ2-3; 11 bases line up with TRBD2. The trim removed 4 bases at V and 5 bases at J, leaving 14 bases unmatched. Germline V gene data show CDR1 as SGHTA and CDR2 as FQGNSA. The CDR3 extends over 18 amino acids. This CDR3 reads CASSSRGLAGGRRDTQYF. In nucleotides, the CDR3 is TGTGCCAGCAGCTCCCGAGGTTTAGCGGGGGGGCGGAGAGATACGCAGTATTTT.

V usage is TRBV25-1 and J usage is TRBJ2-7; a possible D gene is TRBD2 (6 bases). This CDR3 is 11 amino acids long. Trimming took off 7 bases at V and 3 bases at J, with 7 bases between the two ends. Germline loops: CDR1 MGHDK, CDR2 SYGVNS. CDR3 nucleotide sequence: TGTGCCAGCATGGAGGGCTACGAGCAGTACTTC. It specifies CASMEGYEQYF.

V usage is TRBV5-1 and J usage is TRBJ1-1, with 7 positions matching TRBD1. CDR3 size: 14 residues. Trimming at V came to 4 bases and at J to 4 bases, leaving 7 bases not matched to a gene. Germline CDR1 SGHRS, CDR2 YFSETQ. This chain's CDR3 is CASSISRGVTEAFF. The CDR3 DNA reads TGCGCCAGCAGCATATCCAGGGGGGTCACTGAAGCTTTCTTT.

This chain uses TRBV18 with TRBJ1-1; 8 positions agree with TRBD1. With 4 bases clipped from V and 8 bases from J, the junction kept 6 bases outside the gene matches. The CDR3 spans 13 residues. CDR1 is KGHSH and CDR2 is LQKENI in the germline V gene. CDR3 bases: TGTGCCAGCTCACTACAGGACAGGGAAGAAGCTTTCTTT. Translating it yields CASSLQDREEAFF.

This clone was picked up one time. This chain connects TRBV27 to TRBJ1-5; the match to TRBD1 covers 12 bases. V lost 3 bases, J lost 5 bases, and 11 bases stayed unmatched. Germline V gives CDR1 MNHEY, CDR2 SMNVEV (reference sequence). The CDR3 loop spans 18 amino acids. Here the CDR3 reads CASSFGTGGRLYDQPQHF. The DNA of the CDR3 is TGTGCCAGCAGTTTTGGGACAGGGGGCCGGTTGTACGATCAGCCCCAGCATTTT.

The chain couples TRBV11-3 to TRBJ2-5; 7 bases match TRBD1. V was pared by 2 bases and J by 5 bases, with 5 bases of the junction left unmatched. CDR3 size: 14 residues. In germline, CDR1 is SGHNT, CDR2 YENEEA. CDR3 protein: CASSLTGTVETQYF. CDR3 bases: TGTGCCAGCAGCTTAACCGGGACAGTGGAGACCCAGTACTTC.

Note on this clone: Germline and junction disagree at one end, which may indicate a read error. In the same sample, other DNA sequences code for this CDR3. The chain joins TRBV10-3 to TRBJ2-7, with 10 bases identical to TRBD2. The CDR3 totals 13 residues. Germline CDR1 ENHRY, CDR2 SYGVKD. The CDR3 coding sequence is TGCGCCATCTACAGCGGGGGGGCCGACGAGCAGTACTTC. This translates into CAIYSGGADEQYF.

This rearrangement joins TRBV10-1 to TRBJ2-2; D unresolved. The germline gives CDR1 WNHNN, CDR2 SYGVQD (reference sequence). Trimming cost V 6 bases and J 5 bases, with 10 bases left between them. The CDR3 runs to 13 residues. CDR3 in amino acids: CASSRVSTGELFF. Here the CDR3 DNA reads TGCGCCAGCAGCCGGGTCTCAACCGGGGAGCTGTTTTTT.

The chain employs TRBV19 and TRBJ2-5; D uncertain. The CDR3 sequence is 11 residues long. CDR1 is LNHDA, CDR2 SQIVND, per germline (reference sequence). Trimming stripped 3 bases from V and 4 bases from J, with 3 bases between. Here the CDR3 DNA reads TGTGCCAGTAGTATTAGAGAGACCCAGTACTTC. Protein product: CASSIRETQYF.

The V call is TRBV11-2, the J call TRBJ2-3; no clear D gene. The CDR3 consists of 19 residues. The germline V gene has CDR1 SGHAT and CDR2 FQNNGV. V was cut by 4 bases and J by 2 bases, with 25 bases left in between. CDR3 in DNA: TGTGCCAGCAGCTCCCCTCGACCCGGAAACTTACTAATCACAGATACGCAGTATTTT. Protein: CASSSPRPGNLLITDTQYF.

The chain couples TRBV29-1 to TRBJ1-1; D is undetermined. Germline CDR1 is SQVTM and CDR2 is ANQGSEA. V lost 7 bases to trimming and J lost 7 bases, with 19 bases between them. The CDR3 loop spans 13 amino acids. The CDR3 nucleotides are TGCAGCGGGGCGGAGGAGACTCGGTTTGAAGCTTTCTTT. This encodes CSGAEETRFEAFF.

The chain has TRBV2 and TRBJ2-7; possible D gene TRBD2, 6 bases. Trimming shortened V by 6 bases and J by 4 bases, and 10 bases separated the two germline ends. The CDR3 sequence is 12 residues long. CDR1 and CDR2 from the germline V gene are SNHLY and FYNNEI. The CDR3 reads CASSRAGYEQYF. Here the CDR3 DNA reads TGTGCCAGCAGCCGGGCGGGGTACGAGCAGTACTTC.